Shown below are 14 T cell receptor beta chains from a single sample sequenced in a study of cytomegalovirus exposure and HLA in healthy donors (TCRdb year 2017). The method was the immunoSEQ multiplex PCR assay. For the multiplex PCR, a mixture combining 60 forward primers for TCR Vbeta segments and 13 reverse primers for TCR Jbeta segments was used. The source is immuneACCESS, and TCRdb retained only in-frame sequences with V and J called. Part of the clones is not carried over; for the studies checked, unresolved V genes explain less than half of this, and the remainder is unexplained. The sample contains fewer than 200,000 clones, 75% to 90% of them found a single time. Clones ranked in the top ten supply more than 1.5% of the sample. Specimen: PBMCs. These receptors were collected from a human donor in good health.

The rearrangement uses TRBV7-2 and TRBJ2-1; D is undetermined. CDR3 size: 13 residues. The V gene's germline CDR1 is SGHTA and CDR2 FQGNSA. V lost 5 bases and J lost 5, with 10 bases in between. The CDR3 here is CASSPYPNNEQFF. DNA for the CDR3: TGTGCCAGCAGCCCCTACCCAAACAATGAGCAGTTCTTC. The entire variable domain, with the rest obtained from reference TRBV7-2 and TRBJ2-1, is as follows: GAGVSQSPSNKVTEKGKDVELRCDPISGHTALYWYRQSLGQGLEFLIYFQGNSAPDKSGLPSDRFSAERTGGSVSTLTIQRTQQEDSAVYLCASSPYPNNEQFFGPGTRLTVL.

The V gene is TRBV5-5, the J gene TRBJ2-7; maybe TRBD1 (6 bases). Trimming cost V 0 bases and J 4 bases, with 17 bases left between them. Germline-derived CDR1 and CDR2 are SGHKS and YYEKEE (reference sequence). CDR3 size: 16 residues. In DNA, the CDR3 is TGTGCCAGCAGCTTGGCATCGACAGGAGCACATTACGAGCAGTACTTC. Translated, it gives CASSLASTGAHYEQYF.

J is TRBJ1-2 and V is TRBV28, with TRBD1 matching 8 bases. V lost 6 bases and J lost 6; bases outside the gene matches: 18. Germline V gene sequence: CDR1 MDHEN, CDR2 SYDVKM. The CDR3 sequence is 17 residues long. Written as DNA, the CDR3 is TGTGCCAGCAGCACTCCTCCGGGACAGGCGGGGACTAATGGCTACACCTTC. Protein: CASSTPPGQAGTNGYTF.

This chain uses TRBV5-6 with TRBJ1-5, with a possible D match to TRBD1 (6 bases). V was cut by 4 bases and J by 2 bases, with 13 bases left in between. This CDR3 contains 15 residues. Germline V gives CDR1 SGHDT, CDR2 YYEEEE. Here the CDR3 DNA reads TGTGCCAGCAGCCTCACAGGGTATGGCAATCAGCCCCAGCATTTT. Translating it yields CASSLTGYGNQPQHF.

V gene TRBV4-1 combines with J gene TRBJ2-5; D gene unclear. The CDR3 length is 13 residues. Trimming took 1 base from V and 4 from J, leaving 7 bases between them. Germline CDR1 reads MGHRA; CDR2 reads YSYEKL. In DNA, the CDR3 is TGCGCCAGCAGCCAAGGACTTTTAGAGACCCAGTACTTC. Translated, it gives CASSQGLLETQYF.

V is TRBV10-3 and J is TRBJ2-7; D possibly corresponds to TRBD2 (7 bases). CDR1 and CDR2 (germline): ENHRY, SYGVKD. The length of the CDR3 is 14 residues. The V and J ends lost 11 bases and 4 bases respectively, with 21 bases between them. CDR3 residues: CASGGLGGAYEQYF. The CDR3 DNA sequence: TGTGCCTCCGGGGGTCTGGGGGGGGCTTACGAGCAGTACTTC.

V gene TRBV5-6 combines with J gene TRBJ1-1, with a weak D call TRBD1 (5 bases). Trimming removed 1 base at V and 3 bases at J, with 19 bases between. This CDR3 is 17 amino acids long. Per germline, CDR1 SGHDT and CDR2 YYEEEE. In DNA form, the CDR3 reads TGTGCCAGCAGCTTGAACCAGGGATCCTTGGTGGACACTGAAGCTTTCTTT. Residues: CASSLNQGSLVDTEAFF. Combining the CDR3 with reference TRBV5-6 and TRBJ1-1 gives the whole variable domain DAGVTQSPTHLIKTRGQQVTLRCSPKSGHDTVSWYQQALGQGPQFIFQYYEEEERQRGNFPDRFSGHQFPNYSSELNVNALLLGDSALYLCASSLNQGSLVDTEAFFGQGTRLTVV.

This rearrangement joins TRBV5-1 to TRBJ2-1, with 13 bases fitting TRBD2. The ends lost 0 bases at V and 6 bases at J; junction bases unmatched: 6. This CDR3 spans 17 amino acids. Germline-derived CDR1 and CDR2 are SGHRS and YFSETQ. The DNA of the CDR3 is TGCGCCAGCAGCTTGGAACTAGCGGGGGGGACCGTCAATGAGCAGTTCTTC. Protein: CASSLELAGGTVNEQFF.

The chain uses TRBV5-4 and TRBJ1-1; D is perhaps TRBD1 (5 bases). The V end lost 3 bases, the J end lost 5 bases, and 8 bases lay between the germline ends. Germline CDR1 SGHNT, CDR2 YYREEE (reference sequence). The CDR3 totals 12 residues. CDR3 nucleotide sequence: TGTGCCAGCAGCTCCCGGGGGACTGAAGCTTTCTTT. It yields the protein CASSSRGTEAFF.

CDR3 sequence (DNA): TGTGCCAGCAGACTAATTGGGGCGACCGAGCAGTACTTC. It is translated as CASRLIGATEQYF. The V call is TRBV7-9, the J call TRBJ2-7, with TRBD1 as a possible D gene (5 bases). The CDR3 is 13 amino acids. V lost 6 bases, J lost 6 bases, and 15 bases lay in between. CDR1 and CDR2 from the germline V gene are SEHNR and FQNEAQ (reference sequence).

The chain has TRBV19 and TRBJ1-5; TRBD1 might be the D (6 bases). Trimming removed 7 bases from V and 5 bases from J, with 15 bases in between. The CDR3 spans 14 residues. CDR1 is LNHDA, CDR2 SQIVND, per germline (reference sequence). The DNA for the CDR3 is TGTGCCAGTAAAACAGGGAGAGGTGATCAGCCCCAGCATTTT. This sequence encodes CASKTGRGDQPQHF.

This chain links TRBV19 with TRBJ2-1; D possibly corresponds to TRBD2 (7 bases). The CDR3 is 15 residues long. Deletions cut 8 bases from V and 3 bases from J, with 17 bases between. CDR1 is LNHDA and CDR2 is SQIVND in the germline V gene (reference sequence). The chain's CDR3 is CASGSRGALYNEQFF. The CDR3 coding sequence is TGTGCCAGTGGGTCACGGGGGGCGCTCTACAATGAGCAGTTCTTC.

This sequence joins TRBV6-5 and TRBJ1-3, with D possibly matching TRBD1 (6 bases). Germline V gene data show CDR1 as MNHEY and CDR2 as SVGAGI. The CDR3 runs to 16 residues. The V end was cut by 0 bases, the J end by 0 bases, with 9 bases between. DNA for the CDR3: TGTGCCAGCAGTTACTCCGGACAGTTCTCTGGAAACACCATATATTTT. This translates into CASSYSGQFSGNTIYF.

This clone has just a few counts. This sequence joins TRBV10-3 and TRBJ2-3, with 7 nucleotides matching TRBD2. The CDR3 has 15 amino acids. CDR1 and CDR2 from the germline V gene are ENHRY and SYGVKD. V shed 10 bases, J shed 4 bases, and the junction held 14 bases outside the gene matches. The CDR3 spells CATSTGRGNADTQYF. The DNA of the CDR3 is TGTGCCACTTCTACCGGGCGGGGGAACGCAGATACGCAGTATTTT.